The rows below give T cell receptor beta chains drawn from one sample of a study of regulatory T cells in long-lasting Graves disease. Each CDR3 protein is one row after TCRdb ran MiXCR on the multiplex PCR reads. The sample yields fewer than 350,000 distinct CDR3 sequences, over 15% seen once. The sample consisted of peripheral blood mononuclear cells (PBMCs), taken at new diagnosis, from a patient treated with antithyroid drugs. All receptors derive from a female donor with Graves disease. Each CDR3 is given with its conserved first and last residue. The D gene is left open where the match is weak. Clone size appears in some rows only: once, few, many, or a class for an expanded clone.

j_gene	len	d_gene	v_gene	abundance	CDR3aa	CDR3nt
TRBJ2-2	13	TRBD1	TRBV27	many	CASGQGNTGELFF	TGTGCCAGCGGACAGGGGAACACCGGGGAGCTGTTTTTT
TRBJ2-7	20	-	TRBV28	-	CASRLGWAFGQMGKGSEQYF	TGTGCCAGCCGACTTGGTTGGGCCTTCGGGCAGATGGGGAAGGGTAGCGAGCAGTACTTC
TRBJ2-7	14	TRBD2	TRBV6-1	-	CASAIAGTSGEQYF	TGTGCCAGCGCTATAGCGGGGACCTCAGGCGAGCAGTACTTC
TRBJ2-3	13	-	TRBV2	many	CASSAQGTNTQYF	TGTGCCAGCAGTGCACAGGGGACTAATACGCAGTATTTT
TRBJ2-3	14	TRBD1	TRBV2	many	CASTWTGYTDTQYF	TGTGCCAGCACTTGGACAGGGTACACAGATACGCAGTATTTT
TRBJ2-1	13	TRBD2	TRBV28	few	CASSLGLAGVQFF	TGTGCCAGCAGTTTGGGACTAGCGGGAGTCCAGTTCTTC
TRBJ1-2	13	TRBD1	TRBV30	many	CAWVEDRRDGYTF	TGTGCCTGGGTGGAGGACAGGAGAGATGGCTACACCTTC
TRBJ2-7	15	-	TRBV5-1	-	CASNRLGTQAGEQYF	TGCGCCAGCAATCGACTCGGGACTCAAGCGGGCGAGCAGTACTTC
TRBJ2-1	14	-	TRBV3-1	few	CASTRDHTEPEQFF	TGTGCCAGCACCCGGGACCATACCGAGCCTGAGCAGTTCTTC
TRBJ2-7	15	TRBD2	TRBV7-9	many	CASSPLAGEMGEQYF	TGTGCCAGCAGCCCATTAGCGGGAGAAATGGGCGAGCAGTACTTC
TRBJ2-1	16	TRBD2	TRBV7-9	many	CASSLGTSGINNEQFF	TGTGCCAGCAGCCTCGGGACTAGCGGGATTAACAATGAGCAGTTCTTC
TRBJ2-1	14	-	TRBV2	many	CASRTVLVSNEQFF	TGTGCCAGCAGAACCGTACTAGTTTCCAATGAGCAGTTCTTC
TRBJ1-1	16	-	TRBV6-1	many	CASSEARAGEDTEAFF	TGTGCCAGCAGTGAAGCCAGGGCAGGGGAGGACACTGAAGCTTTCTTT
TRBJ1-4	11	-	TRBV27	-	CASRLGRKLFF	TGTGCCAGCAGATTGGGACGTAAACTGTTTTTT
TRBJ2-2	16	-	TRBV6-5	many	CASSYSNRLNTGELFF	TGTGCCAGCAGTTACTCGAATAGGCTTAACACCGGGGAGCTGTTTTTT
TRBJ1-5	14	-	TRBV19	-	CASSMVGRDQPQHF	TGTGCCAGTAGTATGGTAGGGCGGGATCAGCCCCAGCATTTT
TRBJ1-2	15	-	TRBV7-8	-	CASSLGGGLNYGYTF	TGTGCCAGCAGCTTAGGCGGGGGGTTGAACTATGGCTACACCTTC
TRBJ2-1	13	-	TRBV2	-	CASSEFARNEQFF	TGTGCCAGCAGTGAATTTGCTAGGAATGAGCAGTTCTTC
TRBJ2-1	16	TRBD1	TRBV28	many	CASSPEGQETYNEQFF	TGTGCCAGCAGTCCGGAGGGACAGGAGACCTACAATGAGCAGTTCTTC
TRBJ2-1	12	-	TRBV24-1	many	CATPLESNEQFF	TGTGCCACCCCATTGGAATCCAATGAGCAGTTCTTC
TRBJ1-5	16	-	TRBV5-8	few	CASSYNTGYSNQPQHF	TGTGCCAGCAGCTACAACACCGGTTATAGCAATCAGCCCCAGCATTTT
TRBJ2-3	15	TRBD2	TRBV9	many	CASSELAGRTDTQYF	TGTGCCAGCAGCGAACTAGCGGGGCGCACAGATACGCAGTATTTT
TRBJ1-4	15	TRBD1	TRBV29-1	many	CSVEDGGQGNEKLFF	TGCAGCGTTGAAGACGGCGGACAGGGGAATGAAAAACTGTTTTTT
TRBJ2-7	13	-	TRBV7-2	few	CASSFSRNAEQYF	TGTGCCAGCAGCTTTAGCCGTAATGCCGAGCAGTACTTC
TRBJ2-5	15	-	TRBV24-1	many	CATSHEGRPQETQYF	TGTGCCACCAGCCACGAGGGCAGGCCCCAAGAGACCCAGTACTTC
TRBJ2-7	12	-	TRBV12-3/TRBV12-4	many	CASSLWRGEQYF	TGTGCCAGCAGTTTATGGCGGGGCGAGCAGTACTTC
TRBJ2-1	17	TRBD2	TRBV28	few	CASRTSSGSSSYNEQFF	TGTGCCAGCAGGACCAGTAGCGGGAGCAGCTCCTACAATGAGCAGTTCTTC
TRBJ2-1	13	-	TRBV15	few	CATSRDVVGEQFF	TGTGCCACCAGCAGAGATGTGGTCGGGGAGCAGTTCTTC
TRBJ2-2	18	TRBD2	TRBV19	few	CASSIETRTSANTGELFF	TGTGCCAGTAGTATAGAAACTCGGACTAGCGCGAACACCGGGGAGCTGTTTTTT
TRBJ2-5	11	-	TRBV12-3/TRBV12-4	-	CASSSSQTQYF	TGTGCCAGCAGTTCCTCGCAGACCCAGTACTTC
TRBJ2-2	15	TRBD2	TRBV28	many	CASSFRLAGTGELFF	TGTGCCAGCAGTTTCCGACTAGCGGGAACCGGGGAGCTGTTTTTT
TRBJ1-2	12	-	TRBV28	few	CASSFTMGGYTF	TGTGCCAGCAGTTTCACCATGGGTGGCTACACCTTC
TRBJ1-1	13	-	TRBV5-4	-	CASSGLTNTEAFF	TGTGCCAGCAGCGGACTTACGAACACTGAAGCTTTCTTT
TRBJ2-7	15	TRBD2	TRBV19	-	CASSRTSGRSYEQYF	TGTGCCAGTAGTAGGACTAGCGGGAGGTCCTACGAGCAGTACTTC
TRBJ2-1	12	-	TRBV7-9	-	CASSSYTEEQFF	TGTGCCAGCAGCTCATATACGGAGGAGCAGTTCTTC
TRBJ2-1	18	-	TRBV19	-	CASSILAGPTSLGNEQFF	TGTGCCAGTAGTATATTGGCGGGACCCACTTCCTTGGGCAATGAGCAGTTCTTC
TRBJ2-1	15	-	TRBV20-1	many	CSARGRDSSYNEQFF	TGCAGTGCTAGGGGGCGGGATTCCTCCTACAATGAGCAGTTCTTC
TRBJ1-2	15	-	TRBV18	-	CASSPTDGNFYGYTF	TGTGCCAGCTCACCAACCGACGGGAACTTCTATGGCTACACCTTC
TRBJ1-2	16	TRBD1	TRBV27	many	CASSPATGTAQGGYTF	TGTGCCAGCAGTCCAGCTACGGGGACAGCCCAGGGGGGCTACACCTTC
TRBJ2-6	20	TRBD2	TRBV28	many	CASSPLPLLADSSGANVLTF	TGTGCCAGCAGTCCACTACCATTACTAGCGGACAGCTCTGGGGCCAACGTCCTGACTTTC
TRBJ2-1	13	-	TRBV5-4	-	CASSARGSVPQFF	TGTGCCAGCAGCGCTAGGGGTAGCGTCCCGCAGTTCTTC
TRBJ2-2	14	-	TRBV12-3/TRBV12-4	-	CASSPLENTGGLFF	TGTGCCAGCAGTCCCTTAGAAAACACCGGGGGGCTGTTTTTT
TRBJ1-4	16	TRBD1	TRBV9	many	CASRHPTGPYNEKLFF	TGTGCCAGCAGACATCCGACAGGGCCCTATAATGAAAAACTGTTTTTT
TRBJ2-7	16	-	TRBV10-2	many	CASSVFRSSSSYEQYF	TGTGCCAGCAGTGTCTTCAGGAGTTCAAGCTCCTACGAGCAGTACTTC
TRBJ2-1	15	TRBD2	TRBV6-2/TRBV6-3	-	CASTQGLAGVDEQFF	TGTGCCAGCACCCAGGGACTAGCGGGAGTGGATGAGCAGTTCTTC
TRBJ2-2	20	TRBD1	TRBV19	-	CASSIRRDRVVGAGTGELFF	TGTGCCAGTAGTATCCGCCGGGACAGGGTGGTAGGGGCGGGAACCGGGGAGCTGTTTTTT
TRBJ1-3	14	-	TRBV19	many	CASSTAHSGNTIYF	TGTGCCAGTTCGACAGCGCACTCTGGAAACACCATATATTTT
TRBJ2-7	11	-	TRBV10-3	many	CATSTSYEQYF	TGTGCCACCAGCACTTCCTACGAGCAGTACTTC
TRBJ2-3	12	-	TRBV2	many	CASSRSTDTQYF	TGTGCCAGCAGCAGGAGCACAGATACGCAGTATTTT
TRBJ1-5	17	-	TRBV27	many	CASSPWGSLGSNQPQHF	TGTGCCAGCAGTCCTTGGGGATCTCTAGGGAGCAATCAGCCCCAGCATTTT
TRBJ2-5	17	TRBD1	TRBV12-3/TRBV12-4	-	CASSITRGQGGIETQYF	TGTGCCAGCAGTATTACCAGGGGGCAGGGTGGTATAGAGACCCAGTACTTC
TRBJ2-7	15	TRBD1	TRBV28	many	CASSPRTGGSYEQYF	TGTGCCAGCAGTCCGCGGACAGGGGGCTCCTACGAGCAGTACTTC
TRBJ2-7	11	-	TRBV25-1	-	CASSKLEEQYF	TGTGCCAGCAGCAAATTAGAAGAGCAGTACTTC
TRBJ2-1	14	TRBD2	TRBV30	few	CAWSVGDGGGEQFF	TGTGCCTGGAGTGTAGGGGACGGCGGGGGGGAGCAGTTCTTC
TRBJ1-5	16	-	TRBV6-1	many	CASSEEPGDGNQPQHF	TGTGCCAGCAGTGAAGAGCCAGGGGATGGCAATCAGCCCCAGCATTTT
TRBJ1-5	14	-	TRBV30	many	CAWSVGGSNQPQHF	TGTGCCTGGAGTGTAGGGGGTAGCAATCAGCCCCAGCATTTT
TRBJ1-5	13	-	TRBV27	many	CASSLSRVQPQHF	TGTGCCAGCAGTTTATCTAGGGTTCAGCCCCAGCATTTT
TRBJ1-1	14	TRBD1	TRBV12-3/TRBV12-4	many	CASRRTGVGTEAFF	TGTGCCAGCAGAAGGACAGGGGTTGGCACTGAAGCTTTCTTT